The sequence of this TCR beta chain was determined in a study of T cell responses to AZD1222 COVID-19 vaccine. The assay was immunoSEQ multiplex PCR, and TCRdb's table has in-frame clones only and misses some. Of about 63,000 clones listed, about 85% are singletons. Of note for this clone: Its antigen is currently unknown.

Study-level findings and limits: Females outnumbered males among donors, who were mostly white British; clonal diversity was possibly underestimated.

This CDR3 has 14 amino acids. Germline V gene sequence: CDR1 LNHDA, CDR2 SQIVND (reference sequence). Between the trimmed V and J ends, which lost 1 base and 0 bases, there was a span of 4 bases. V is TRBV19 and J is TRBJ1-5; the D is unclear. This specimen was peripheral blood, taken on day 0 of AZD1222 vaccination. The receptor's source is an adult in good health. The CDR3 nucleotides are TGTGCCAGTAGTATAGTCGTTAGCAATCAGCCCCAGCATTTT. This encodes CASSIVVSNQPQHF.